This record covers a single T cell receptor beta chain. Its antigen is as yet unknown. Specified treatment: about 20 received Ad26.COV2.S at low or high dose, single or two shots; several received placebo; per-sample allocation not given. Sampling occurred on day 63 after the first vaccine or placebo injection. TCRdb keeps only in-frame clones here, not all; method: immunoSEQ multiplex PCR. The table shows 350,000 to 600,000 clones, with 80% to 90% occurring only once. The data were taken from a study of Ad26.COV2.S vaccination and SARS-CoV-2 variants. Study as a whole: The trial was COV1001 and the donor's arm was Ad26.COV2.S. Ad26.COV2.S shots went into the muscle once or twice, 56 days apart.

Study-level findings and limits: Total T cell responses may have been underestimated by the TCR breadth and depth analyses.

The sequence was obtained from a person aged 18-60 years who received the Ad26.COV2.S COVID-19 vaccine or a placebo. The sample consisted of peripheral blood, taken in a trial of Ad26.COV2.S vaccine versus placebo.

Here the CDR3 DNA reads TGTGCCACCAGCAGCGATAGCCCCCGGAGGTCTGGAAACACCATATATTTT. It encodes CATSSDSPRRSGNTIYF. This rearrangement joins TRBV15 to TRBJ1-3; D remains unclear. V was clipped by 3 bases and J by 1 base, with 16 bases between them. CDR3 length: 17 residues. The germline CDR1 and CDR2 sequences are LNHNV and YYDKDF (reference sequence).